This entry concerns a single T cell receptor (beta chain). The record originates from a study of cytomegalovirus exposure and HLA in healthy donors. PCR primers comprised 60 Vbeta and 13 Jbeta primers. Sequenced by immunoSEQ multiplex PCR; TCRdb stores in-frame clones only, minus some. Among about 180,000 clones, 80% were seen once, and the ten largest hold roughly 2%. This CDR3 has 14 amino acids. From germline, CDR1 is WNHNN and CDR2 SYGVQD (reference sequence). V was trimmed by 0 bases and J by 2 bases, leaving 8 bases between them. J is TRBJ2-7 and V is TRBV10-1; the D gene is possibly TRBD2 (6 bases). The sequence was obtained from a woman in her 30s in good health and CMV-seronegative. The specimen was PBMCs. CDR3 protein: CASSESGGPYEQYF. The CDR3 DNA follows: TGCGCCAGCAGTGAGTCGGGGGGACCCTACGAGCAGTACTTC.